Listed below are T cell receptor beta chains from one sample, sequenced in a study of spatial heterogeneity in lung cancer. TCRdb re-analysed the 5' RACE reads in MiXCR, keeping a single row per CDR3 protein. The sample holds 55,000 to 70,000 distinct CDR3 sequences, about 6.3% seen once. This specimen was PBMCs, taken at surgery. The receptor set was obtained from a female donor with early-stage non-small cell lung cancer. Each CDR3 is given with its conserved first and last residue. A D gene is named only where the DNA matches it firmly. Size tells how often a clone was seen (once, few, many) or the class of an expanded clone, and some rows leave it out.

abundance	v_gene	d_gene	j_gene	CDR3aa	CDR3nt
few	TRBV7-9	.	TRBJ1-1	CASSLEATTEAFF	TGTGCCAGCAGCTTAGAGGCAACCACTGAAGCTTTCTTT
.	TRBV12-3/TRBV12-4	.	TRBJ1-5	CASSLSQGSNQPQHF	TGTGCCAGCAGTTTAAGTCAGGGTAGCAATCAGCCCCAGCATTTT
many	TRBV28	.	TRBJ1-2	CASRDMGVGYTF	TGTGCCAGCAGGGATATGGGGGTCGGCTACACCTTC
many	TRBV10-3	TRBD2	TRBJ2-3	CAIRSGSITDTQYF	TGTGCCATCCGAAGCGGGAGCATTACAGATACGCAGTATTTT
few	TRBV11-3	.	TRBJ2-1	CASSPQAGAYNEQFF	TGTGCCAGCAGCCCCCAGGCAGGGGCCTACAATGAGCAGTTCTTC
few	TRBV18	.	TRBJ1-1	CASSPGTGEAFF	TGTGCCAGCTCACCAGGGACGGGGGAAGCTTTCTTT
.	TRBV10-3	.	TRBJ2-7	CAISESEGTNRAYEQYF	TGTGCCATCAGTGAAAGTGAGGGGACGAACCGGGCCTACGAGCAGTACTTC
.	TRBV29-1	TRBD1	TRBJ1-3	CSVLDRGRPGNTIYF	TGCAGCGTCCTGGACAGGGGAAGACCTGGAAACACCATATATTTT
.	TRBV21-1	.	TRBJ1-1	CASSRDPGLNTEAFF	TGTGCCAGCTCCCGGGACCCAGGTCTGAACACTGAAGCTTTCTTT
.	TRBV5-1	TRBD2	TRBJ2-3	CASSLGASGGTDTQYF	TGCGCCAGCAGCTTGGGGGCTAGCGGGGGCACAGATACGCAGTATTTT
many	TRBV5-1	.	TRBJ1-5	CASSLGGHQTGNQPQHF	TGCGCCAGCAGCTTGGGGGGCCACCAGACGGGCAATCAGCCCCAGCATTTT
many	TRBV20-1	TRBD2	TRBJ2-7	CSARDIAGVAYEQYF	TGCAGTGCTAGAGATATAGCGGGAGTTGCCTACGAGCAGTACTTC
many	TRBV10-3	.	TRBJ2-1	CAIKAETGINEQFF	TGTGCCATCAAAGCGGAAACAGGGATTAATGAGCAGTTCTTC
.	TRBV24-1	.	TRBJ2-3	CATSDLGRGINTDTQYF	TGTGCCACCAGTGATCTGGGTCGGGGGATTAACACAGATACGCAGTATTTT
many	TRBV9	.	TRBJ2-1	CASSPWRGGNEQFF	TGTGCCAGCAGCCCCTGGAGGGGGGGGAATGAGCAGTTCTTC
.	TRBV20-1	.	TRBJ2-5	CSASFVGNKPVETQYF	TGCAGTGCTAGTTTTGTCGGGAACAAACCAGTTGAGACCCAGTACTTC
many	TRBV27	.	TRBJ2-3	CASSLLRGDTDTQYF	TGTGCCAGCAGTTTACTAAGGGGAGACACAGATACGCAGTATTTT
few	TRBV6-6	.	TRBJ1-1	CASSLPRLGGSTEAFF	TGTGCCAGCAGTTTACCTCGGCTGGGGGGTAGCACTGAAGCTTTCTTT
many	TRBV3-1	TRBD1	TRBJ1-1	CASSQGTGGTAFF	TGTGCCAGCAGCCAAGGGACAGGGGGCACAGCTTTCTTT
.	TRBV5-6	.	TRBJ2-2	CASSLGPTNTGELFF	TGTGCCAGCAGCTTGGGCCCCACTAACACCGGGGAGCTGTTTTTT
.	TRBV14	.	TRBJ1-2	CASSQARADYYGYTF	TGTGCCAGCAGCCAAGCCCGTGCGGACTACTATGGCTACACCTTC
many	TRBV28	TRBD2	TRBJ2-7	CASSPASGRRYEQYF	TGTGCCAGCAGCCCCGCTAGCGGGCGACGCTACGAGCAGTACTTC
.	TRBV9	.	TRBJ1-1	CASSGEGTAMNTEAFF	TGTGCCAGCAGCGGGGAGGGGACGGCCATGAACACTGAAGCTTTCTTT
many	TRBV27	TRBD2	TRBJ2-3	CASSHPGLASDTQYF	TGTGCCAGCAGTCATCCGGGACTAGCATCAGATACGCAGTATTTT
many	TRBV7-2	.	TRBJ1-6	CASSFPGPSNSPLHF	TGTGCCAGCAGCTTCCCCGGACCCTCTAATTCACCCCTCCACTTT
few	TRBV5-1	.	TRBJ1-4	CASSLEGSREGGTNEKLFF	TGCGCCAGCAGCTTGGAAGGGTCCAGGGAGGGAGGAACTAATGAAAAACTGTTTTTT